One and the same sample provided the 14 T cell receptor beta chains below, sequenced in a study of molecular identifiers for immune sequencing clone quantification. A single record per CDR3 protein comes from TCRdb applying MiXCR to the PCR reads. Altogether 8,000 to 11,000 distinct CDR3 sequences are present, 15% to 20% being singletons, with the ten largest covering roughly 2%. The sequenced sample consisted of naive CD8+ T cells from blood, with Jurkat cell RNA spiked in. The sample's subset: FACS-sorted CD8+CD4-CCR7+CD45RA+ naive T cells. The receptors were gathered from a human donor in good health. Some libraries in this study had Jurkat cell RNA spiked in.

Details on this clonotype: Without the conserved terminal phenylalanine or tryptophan, this CDR3 likely stems from a read error. This chain joins TRBV7-7 and TRBJ2-3; D is unclear. Germline V lookup: CDR1 SSHAT, CDR2 FNYEAQ (reference sequence). The CDR3 has 13 residues. The CDR3 sequence is CASGLVNTDTQYC. In nucleotides, the CDR3 is TGTGCCAGCGGCTTAGTCAACACAGATACGCAGTATTGT.

This clonotype is medium-sized within its sample. V is TRBV3-1 and J is TRBJ1-5; tentatively, D is TRBD1 (5 bases). CDR1 and CDR2 from the germline V gene are LGHDT and YNNKEL (reference sequence). Trimming took off 4 bases at V and 2 bases at J, with 9 bases between the two ends. This CDR3 is built from 14 residues. CDR3 loop: CASSPGGGNQPQHF. CDR3 sequence (DNA): TGTGCCAGCAGCCCCGGGGGTGGCAATCAGCCCCAGCATTTT.

This clonotype was found many times. The chain combines TRBV10-2 with TRBJ2-5, with D perhaps matching TRBD2 (10 bases). This CDR3 contains 14 residues. Trimming removed 3 bases from V and 7 bases from J, with 15 bases in between. Germline CDR1 WSHSY, CDR2 SAAADI. CDR3 residues: CASSELAGQGTQYF. The CDR3, as DNA: TGCGCCAGCAGTGAACTAGCGGGACAGGGGACCCAGTACTTC.

Sample share makes this clonotype medium-sized. V and J are TRBV28 and TRBJ2-7; 9 bases align to TRBD1. With V trimmed by 5 bases and J by 6 bases, 14 bases remained unmatched. The germline V gene has CDR1 MDHEN and CDR2 SYDVKM. The CDR3 loop spans 16 amino acids. The CDR3 spells CASSRKGGTGRREQYF. CDR3 DNA: TGTGCCAGCAGTCGGAAGGGCGGGACAGGGCGTCGCGAGCAGTACTTC. Based on the CDR3 plus reference TRBV28 and TRBJ2-7, the full variable domain is DVKVTQSSRYLVKRTGEKVFLECVQDMDHENMFWYRQDPGLGLRLIYFSYDVKMKEKGDIPEGYSVSREKKERFSLILESASTNQTSMYLCASSRKGGTGRREQYFGPGTRLTVT.

Relative to its sample, this clonotype is medium-sized. The rearrangement uses TRBV5-1 and TRBJ1-4; D may be TRBD1 (6 bases). The V and J ends lost 6 bases and 5 bases respectively, with 17 bases between them. This CDR3 is 15 amino acids long. Germline V lookup: CDR1 SGHRS, CDR2 YFSETQ. The DNA for the CDR3 is TGCGCCAGCACCGCTTGGGGGACAAGGAATGAAAAACTGTTTTTT. Translated: CASTAWGTRNEKLFF.

In its sample, this clonotype was seen a few times. No conserved phenylalanine or tryptophan ends this CDR3, so it is likely a read error. The genes are TRBV4-2 and TRBJ2-7, with TRBD1 identical over 7 bases. V lost 0 bases and J lost 1; bases outside the gene matches: 6. This CDR3 has 16 amino acids. Germline assignment: CDR1 LGHNA and CDR2 YNFKEQ. The CDR3 DNA sequence: TGTGCCAGCAGCCAAGAAGCCGGGACAGTATCCTACGAGCAGTACCTC. This codes for CASSQEAGTVSYEQYL.

This clonotype has ten or more counts. The chain joins TRBV2 to TRBJ2-5; D not certain. With 3 bases removed from V and 5 bases from J, the gap between germline ends came to 19 bases. This CDR3 region has 16 residues. The germline gives CDR1 SNHLY, CDR2 FYNNEI. The CDR3 loop is CASSDIRPVSEETQYF. For the CDR3, the DNA is TGTGCCAGCAGTGATATACGTCCAGTCTCTGAGGAGACCCAGTACTTC. Together with reference TRBV2 and TRBJ2-5, the CDR3 gives the full variable domain: EPEVTQTPSHQVTQMGQEVILRCVPISNHLYFYWYRQILGQKVEFLVSFYNNEISEKSEIFDDQFSVERPDGSNFTLKIRSTKLEDSAMYFCASSDIRPVSEETQYFGPGTRLLVL.

This clonotype was seen repeatedly, ten times or more. This chain uses TRBV20-1 with TRBJ1-4, with 7 nucleotides matching TRBD1. Germline CDR1 and CDR2: DFQATT and SNEGSKA (reference sequence). The CDR3 length is 14 residues. Trimming at V came to 5 bases and at J to 8 bases, leaving 11 bases not matched to a gene. The chain's CDR3 is CSAGGRDRGEKLFF. The CDR3 nucleotides are TGCAGTGCTGGGGGTCGGGACAGAGGCGAAAAACTGTTTTTT.

A remark on this clonotype: This CDR3 is missing its conserved last phenylalanine or tryptophan, likely due to a read error. J is TRBJ2-3 and V is TRBV5-1; TRBD2 is a possible D gene (6 bases). CDR3 size: 15 residues. CDR1 SGHRS and CDR2 YFSETQ come from the germline V gene. CDR3 sequence (DNA): TGCGCCGGCAGCTCACTAGCCCCAAGCACAGATACGCAGTATTAT. Its translation: CAGSSLAPSTDTQYY.

By sample share, this clonotype is medium-sized (0.01 to 0.1%). This chain links TRBV15 with TRBJ1-1; D is unresolved. The CDR3 is made up of 16 amino acids. Trimming left V 0 bases short and J 0 bases short, with 11 bases between. In germline, CDR1 is LNHNV, CDR2 YYDKDF (reference sequence). This chain's CDR3 is CATSRDLRDLNTEAFF. CDR3 nucleotide sequence: TGTGCCACCAGCAGAGATCTAAGGGATTTGAACACTGAAGCTTTCTTT.

Turning to this clonotype: This CDR3 fails to terminate in the conserved phenylalanine or tryptophan, so it likely reflects a read error. This rearrangement joins TRBV7-8 to TRBJ2-3; D is perhaps TRBD2 (6 bases). The V end was cut by 5 bases, the J end by 1 base, with 19 bases between. Germline values: CDR1 SGHVS, CDR2 FQNEAQ. This CDR3 region has 17 residues. CDR3 coding DNA: TGTGCCAGCAGCCTAGAATCAGCCGGGAGACGCACAGATACGCAGTATCTT. Translating it yields CASSLESAGRRTDTQYL.

This clonotype is medium-sized (0.01 to 0.1%) within its sample. This chain links TRBV19 with TRBJ2-7; the D gene is possibly TRBD1 (6 bases). CDR1 and CDR2 (germline): LNHDA, SQIVND (reference sequence). The CDR3 contains 14 residues. Trimming took off 1 base at V and 4 bases at J, with 11 bases between the two ends. The CDR3 protein is CASSIAGTTYEQYF. The CDR3 DNA sequence: TGTGCCAGTAGTATAGCCGGGACAACTTACGAGCAGTACTTC.

This clonotype is classed as medium-sized. The chain carries TRBV7-2 and TRBJ2-7, with D uncertain. CDR3 length: 15 residues. Per germline, CDR1 SGHTA and CDR2 FQGNSA. Trimming cost V 1 base and J 0 bases, with 10 bases left between them. CDR3 in amino acids: CASSLVTDSSYEQYF. The CDR3 bases are TGTGCCAGCAGCTTAGTAACCGATAGCTCCTACGAGCAGTACTTC.

The sample holds many counts of this clonotype. The chain links TRBV11-2 to TRBJ2-4; maybe TRBD1 (5 bases). The CDR3 is made up of 15 amino acids. CDR1 and CDR2 from the germline V gene are SGHAT and FQNNGV. Trimming stripped 8 bases from V and 1 base from J, with 15 bases between. The CDR3 spells CASGRQILAKNIQYF. The CDR3, as DNA: TGTGCCAGCGGCAGACAGATTTTGGCCAAAAACATTCAGTACTTC. Full variable domain (remainder filled in from reference TRBV11-2 and TRBJ2-4): EAGVAQSPRYKIIEKRQSVAFWCNPISGHATLYWYQQILGQGPKLLIQFQNNGVVDDSQLPKDRFSAERLKGVDSTLKIQPAKLEDSAVYLCASGRQILAKNIQYFGAGTRLSVL.